This T cell receptor (beta chain) was retrieved from a study of blood T cell repertoires in COVID-19. In the original analysis: Amplification of reference gene primers provided the estimated nucleated cell counts. Clones were sequenced by immunoSEQ multiplex PCR, and TCRdb holds only the in-frame ones, with some missing. The DNA gave D and trimming, while V, J and clone size come from that table. The sample gives 100,000 to 150,000 clones, approximately 90% of which show up once; around 4.5% is in the top ten. The CDR3 runs 16 residues. The V gene end was trimmed by 4 bases and the J gene end by 6 bases; junction bases not matched to a gene: 12. CDR1 and CDR2 from the germline V gene are ENHRY and SYGVKD.

This sequence joins TRBV10-3 and TRBJ2-1; the match to TRBD2 covers 7 bases. Sequencing was performed on peripheral blood. The source of this sequence is a man in his sixties with COVID-19, enrolled during active disease. The CDR3 DNA reads as TGTGCCATCAGTGGAGCCGTGAACGGGGGGACCAATGAGCAGTTCTTC. Protein sequence: CAISGAVNGGTNEQFF.